The present T cell receptor beta chain was sequenced within a study of blood T cell repertoires in COVID-19. Study context: Acute and convalescent COVID-19 specimens originated in the United States, Italy and Spain. Nucleic acid was either cDNA or gDNA, and it came from T cells, B-cell-depleted T cells, or PBMCs.

This CDR3 has 15 residues. After removal of 0 bases from V and 5 bases from J, the junction contained 6 bases not matched to a gene. CDR1 MNHEY and CDR2 SVGAGI come from the germline V gene. How the authors handled the data: For nucleated cells, counts were estimated from reference gene primer amplification. Profiling relied on immunoSEQ multiplex PCR, and the TCRdb table lists in-frame clones only, not all of them. V, J and clone size derive from that table, while D and trimming were established from the DNA sequence. The data contain roughly 250,000 clones, roughly 90% of them singletons. Participant-reported clinical history was the basis for cohort assignment.

The TCR comes from a woman in her thirties with acute COVID-19. The chain combines TRBV6-5 with TRBJ2-5; TRBD2 agrees at 7 bases. The source material was PBMCs or T cells enriched from blood (not recorded which). CDR3: CASSYSITGGETQYF. CDR3 nucleotides: TGTGCCAGCAGTTACTCGATTACGGGGGGTGAGACCCAGTACTTC.